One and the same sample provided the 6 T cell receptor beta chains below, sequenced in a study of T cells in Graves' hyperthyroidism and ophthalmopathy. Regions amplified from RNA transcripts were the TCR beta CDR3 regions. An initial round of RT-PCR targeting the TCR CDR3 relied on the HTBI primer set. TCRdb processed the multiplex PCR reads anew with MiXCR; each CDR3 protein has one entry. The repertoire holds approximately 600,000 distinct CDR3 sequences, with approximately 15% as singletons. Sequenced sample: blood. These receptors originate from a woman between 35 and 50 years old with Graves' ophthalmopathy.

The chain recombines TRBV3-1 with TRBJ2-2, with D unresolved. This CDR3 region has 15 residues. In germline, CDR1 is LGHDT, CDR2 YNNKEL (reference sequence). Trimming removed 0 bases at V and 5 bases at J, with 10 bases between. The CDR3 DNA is TGTGCCAGCAGCCAAGAGGGCCCCATGACCGGGGAGCTGTTTTTT. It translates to CASSQEGPMTGELFF. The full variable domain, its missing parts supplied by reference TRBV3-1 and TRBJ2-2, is DTAVSQTPKYLVTQMGNDKSIKCEQNLGHDTMYWYKQDSKKFLKIMFSYNNKELIINETVPNRFSPKSPDKAHLNLHINSLELGDSAVYFCASSQEGPMTGELFFGEGSRLTVL.

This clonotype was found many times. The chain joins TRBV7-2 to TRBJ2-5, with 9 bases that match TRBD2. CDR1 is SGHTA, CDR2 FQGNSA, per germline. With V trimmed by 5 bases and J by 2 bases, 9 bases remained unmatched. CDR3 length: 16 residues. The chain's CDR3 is CASSLSSGEGQETQYF. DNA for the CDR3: TGTGCCAGCAGCCTTTCTAGCGGGGAGGGTCAAGAGACCCAGTACTTC.

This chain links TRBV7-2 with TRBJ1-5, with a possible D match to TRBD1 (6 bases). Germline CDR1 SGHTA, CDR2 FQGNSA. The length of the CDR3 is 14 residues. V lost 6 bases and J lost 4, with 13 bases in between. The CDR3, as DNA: TGTGCCAGCAGTTTCAAAGGGGGAAATCAGCCCCAGCATTTT. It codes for CASSFKGGNQPQHF.

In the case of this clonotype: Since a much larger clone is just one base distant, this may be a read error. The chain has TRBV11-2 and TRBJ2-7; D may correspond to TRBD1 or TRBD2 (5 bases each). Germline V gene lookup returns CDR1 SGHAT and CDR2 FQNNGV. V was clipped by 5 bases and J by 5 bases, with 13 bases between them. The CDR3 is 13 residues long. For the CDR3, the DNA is TGTGCCAGCAGCGCCCGACAGACTAACGAGCAGTACTTC. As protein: CASSARQTNEQYF.

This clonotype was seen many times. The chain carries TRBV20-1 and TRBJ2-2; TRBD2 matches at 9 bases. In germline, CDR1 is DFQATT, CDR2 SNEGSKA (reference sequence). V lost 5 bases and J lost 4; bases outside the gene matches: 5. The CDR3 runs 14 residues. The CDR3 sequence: CSAGSGSSTGELFF. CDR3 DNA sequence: TGCAGTGCTGGTAGCGGGAGCAGCACCGGGGAGCTGTTTTTT.

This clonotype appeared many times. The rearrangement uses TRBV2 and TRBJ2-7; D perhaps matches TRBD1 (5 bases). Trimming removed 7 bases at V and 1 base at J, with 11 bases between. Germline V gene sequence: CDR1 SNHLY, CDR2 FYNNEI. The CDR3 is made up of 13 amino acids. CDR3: CASKLRQSYEQYF. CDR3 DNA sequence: TGTGCCAGCAAACTCAGACAGTCCTACGAGCAGTACTTC.